This T cell receptor beta chain was recorded in a study of blood T cell repertoires in COVID-19. About the research overall: Sources were T cells, B-cell-depleted T cells, or PBMCs; the material itself was cDNA or gDNA.

In the original analysis: For nucleated cells, counts were estimated from reference gene primer amplification. TCRdb's table, derived via immunoSEQ multiplex PCR, lists solely in-frame clones and lacks some. Clone size and the V and J calls come from that table; the DNA yielded D and trimming. The sample holds tens of thousands of clones, over 80% seen once. Germline V gene sequence: CDR1 MDHEN, CDR2 SYDVKM. This CDR3 has 14 amino acids. Trimming left V 5 bases short and J 5 bases short, with 15 bases between. This chain uses TRBV28 with TRBJ2-5; a weak D match, TRBD2 (6 bases). The material sequenced was peripheral blood. The receptor's source is an older woman with active COVID-19. This chain's CDR3 is CASSNLLRGETQYF. The CDR3 DNA reads as TGTGCCAGCAGTAACCTCTTACGGGGGGAGACCCAGTACTTC.